The 10 T cell receptor beta chains reported below all come from one sample, sequenced in a study of neurological immune-mediated disorders. TCRdb redid the calling of the 5' RACE reads with MiXCR, one entry per CDR3 protein. The data hold fewer than 110,000 distinct CDR3 sequences, with more than 10% observed a single time. Time point reported: longitudinal time-point 3. What was sequenced was PBMCs. The receptors come from a female donor with HTLV-1-associated myelopathy (HAM/TSP).

This clonotype was seen only a few times. The chain combines TRBV29-1 with TRBJ1-4; D is uncertain. CDR1 is SQVTM and CDR2 is ANQGSEA in the germline V gene. Between the trimmed V and J ends, which lost 7 bases and 3 bases, there was a span of 12 bases. CDR3 size: 13 residues. The CDR3 loop is CSARLVANEKLFF. The DNA of the CDR3 is TGCAGCGCCCGGTTAGTGGCTAATGAAAAACTGTTTTTT.

This chain joins TRBV18 and TRBJ1-2; D perhaps matches TRBD1 (5 bases). The length of the CDR3 is 13 residues. Trimming left V 2 bases short and J 4 bases short, with 8 bases between. CDR1 and CDR2 (germline): KGHSH, LQKENI. The CDR3 sequence is CASSPDSVYGYTF. In DNA, the CDR3 is TGTGCCAGCTCACCAGACAGCGTCTATGGCTACACCTTC. Full variable domain (remainder filled in from reference TRBV18 and TRBJ1-2): NAGVMQNPRHLVRRRGQEARLRCSPMKGHSHVYWYRQLPEEGLKFMVYLQKENIIDESGMPKERFSAEFPKEGPSILRIQQVVRGDSAAYFCASSPDSVYGYTFGSGTRLTVV.

This clonotype was counted at least ten times. J is TRBJ1-4 and V is TRBV12-3 or TRBV12-4; TRBD1 aligns across 10 bases. CDR3 size: 16 residues. The V gene end was trimmed by 3 bases and the J gene end by 8 bases; junction bases not matched to a gene: 9. The CDR3 sequence: CASSFLRDRGEEKLFF. In nucleotides, the CDR3 is TGTGCCAGCAGTTTCCTCCGGGACAGGGGTGAAGAAAAACTGTTTTTT.

This clonotype showed up many times. V gene TRBV12-3 or TRBV12-4 combines with J gene TRBJ2-2; D not certain. Trimming pared 7 bases from V and 4 bases from J, leaving 16 bases between. The CDR3 is 15 amino acids. CDR3 sequence: CASKPFYDTTGELFF. CDR3 DNA: TGTGCCAGCAAACCCTTTTATGACACCACCGGGGAGCTGTTTTTT.

In its sample, this clonotype was seen many times. The genes are TRBV5-1 and TRBJ2-6; 7 positions match TRBD1. Germline CDR1 reads SGHRS; CDR2 reads YFSETQ. Losses at the gene ends were 4 bases for V and 4 bases for J; bases not matched to a gene: 14. There are 18 residues in the CDR3. CDR3 DNA sequence: TGCGCCAGCAGCCCATTTCCGGGACAGTCTTCCGGGGCCAACGTCCTGACTTTC. It codes for CASSPFPGQSSGANVLTF.

This clonotype has more than one count but fewer than ten. The chain combines TRBV7-8 with TRBJ2-1, with 12 bases identical to TRBD1. Germline V lookup: CDR1 SGHVS, CDR2 FQNEAQ. Trimming cost V 0 bases and J 8 bases; bases outside gene matches: 11. The CDR3 contains 18 residues. CDR3 nucleotide sequence: TGTGCCAGCAGCTTAGCCTTAGCCGGGACAGGGGGCGCGGATGAGCAGTTCTTC. Translation: CASSLALAGTGGADEQFF.

This clonotype was recorded at least ten times. The V call is TRBV2, the J call TRBJ2-7; 8 nucleotides align to TRBD2. The V segment lost 9 bases and the J segment 5 bases; nucleotides outside the gene matches: 6. The CDR3 spans 12 residues. The germline gives CDR1 SNHLY, CDR2 FYNNEI. The DNA for the CDR3 is TGTGCCAGTGCGGGAGGTAGTCACGAGCAGTACTTC. This encodes CASAGGSHEQYF.

This clonotype was observed at least ten times. The chain recombines TRBV6-5 with TRBJ2-4, with a tentative D call TRBD1 (6 bases). Germline V CDR1 and CDR2: MNHEY, SVGAGI. This CDR3 spans 16 amino acids. Trimming took off 4 bases at V and 2 bases at J, with 15 bases between the two ends. CDR3 sequence reads: CASSSYNRETKNIQYF. In DNA, the CDR3 is TGTGCCAGCAGTTCTTATAACAGGGAAACCAAAAACATTCAGTACTTC.

This clonotype occurred a few times. The rearrangement links TRBV7-3 to TRBJ2-1, with unresolved D. This CDR3 is 11 amino acids long. CDR1 and CDR2 from the germline V gene are SGHTA and FQGTGA. V gave up 3 bases and J gave up 9 bases, with 6 bases separating them. This CDR3 reads CASSFGGEQFF. For the CDR3, the DNA is TGTGCCAGCAGCTTCGGTGGTGAGCAGTTCTTC.

This clonotype was observed at least ten times. The rearrangement uses TRBV6-5 and TRBJ2-7; 11 nucleotides agree with TRBD2. The germline gives CDR1 MNHEY, CDR2 SVGAGI. The ends lost 6 bases at V and 3 bases at J; junction bases unmatched: 1. CDR3 length: 13 residues. The CDR3 region is CASSLAGGYEQYF. The CDR3 nucleotides read TGTGCCAGCAGCCTAGCGGGGGGCTACGAGCAGTACTTC.